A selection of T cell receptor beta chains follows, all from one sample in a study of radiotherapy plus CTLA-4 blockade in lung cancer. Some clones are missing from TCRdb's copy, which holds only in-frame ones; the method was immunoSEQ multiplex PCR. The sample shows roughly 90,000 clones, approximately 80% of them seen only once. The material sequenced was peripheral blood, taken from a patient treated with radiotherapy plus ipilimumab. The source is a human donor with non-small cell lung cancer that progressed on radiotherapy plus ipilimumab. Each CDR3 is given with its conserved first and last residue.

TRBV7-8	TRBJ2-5	CASSSLHRGRAHEETQYF
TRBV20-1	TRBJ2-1	CSASNPPGQFF
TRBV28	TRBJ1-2	CASRTGNLPNGYTF
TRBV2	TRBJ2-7	CASSVGTGDEQYF
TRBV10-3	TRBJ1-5	CAISAVTLYSNQPQHF
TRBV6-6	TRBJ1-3	CASSYSQGGNTIYF
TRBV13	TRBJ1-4	CASSSTGDLEKLFF
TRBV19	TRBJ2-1	CASSPFLSGSSYNEQFF
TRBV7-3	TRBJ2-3	CASSLEGSGFNTQYF
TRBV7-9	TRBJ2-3	CASSFSPSSTDTQYF
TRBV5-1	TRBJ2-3	CASSLDGGRADTQYF
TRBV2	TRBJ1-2	CASTTDRGRIYGYTF
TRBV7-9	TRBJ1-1	CASSSSGRLTEAFF
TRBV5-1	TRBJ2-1	CASSLADPRKEQFF
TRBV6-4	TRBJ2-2	CASSDRDTGELFF
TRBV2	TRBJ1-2	CASSDQGQYGYTF
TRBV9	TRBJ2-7	CASSVGGGPSYDEQYF
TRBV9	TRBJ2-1	CASSVELAGGLNEQFF
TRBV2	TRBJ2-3	CASSATPPREWTDTQYF
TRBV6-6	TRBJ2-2	CASRGQGNTGELFF
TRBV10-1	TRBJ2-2	CASSESMIFTGELFF
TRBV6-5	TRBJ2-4	CASSYDSLAKNIQYF
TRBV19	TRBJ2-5	CASSITSFGGTQYF
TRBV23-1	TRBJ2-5	CARPVPDSPETQYF